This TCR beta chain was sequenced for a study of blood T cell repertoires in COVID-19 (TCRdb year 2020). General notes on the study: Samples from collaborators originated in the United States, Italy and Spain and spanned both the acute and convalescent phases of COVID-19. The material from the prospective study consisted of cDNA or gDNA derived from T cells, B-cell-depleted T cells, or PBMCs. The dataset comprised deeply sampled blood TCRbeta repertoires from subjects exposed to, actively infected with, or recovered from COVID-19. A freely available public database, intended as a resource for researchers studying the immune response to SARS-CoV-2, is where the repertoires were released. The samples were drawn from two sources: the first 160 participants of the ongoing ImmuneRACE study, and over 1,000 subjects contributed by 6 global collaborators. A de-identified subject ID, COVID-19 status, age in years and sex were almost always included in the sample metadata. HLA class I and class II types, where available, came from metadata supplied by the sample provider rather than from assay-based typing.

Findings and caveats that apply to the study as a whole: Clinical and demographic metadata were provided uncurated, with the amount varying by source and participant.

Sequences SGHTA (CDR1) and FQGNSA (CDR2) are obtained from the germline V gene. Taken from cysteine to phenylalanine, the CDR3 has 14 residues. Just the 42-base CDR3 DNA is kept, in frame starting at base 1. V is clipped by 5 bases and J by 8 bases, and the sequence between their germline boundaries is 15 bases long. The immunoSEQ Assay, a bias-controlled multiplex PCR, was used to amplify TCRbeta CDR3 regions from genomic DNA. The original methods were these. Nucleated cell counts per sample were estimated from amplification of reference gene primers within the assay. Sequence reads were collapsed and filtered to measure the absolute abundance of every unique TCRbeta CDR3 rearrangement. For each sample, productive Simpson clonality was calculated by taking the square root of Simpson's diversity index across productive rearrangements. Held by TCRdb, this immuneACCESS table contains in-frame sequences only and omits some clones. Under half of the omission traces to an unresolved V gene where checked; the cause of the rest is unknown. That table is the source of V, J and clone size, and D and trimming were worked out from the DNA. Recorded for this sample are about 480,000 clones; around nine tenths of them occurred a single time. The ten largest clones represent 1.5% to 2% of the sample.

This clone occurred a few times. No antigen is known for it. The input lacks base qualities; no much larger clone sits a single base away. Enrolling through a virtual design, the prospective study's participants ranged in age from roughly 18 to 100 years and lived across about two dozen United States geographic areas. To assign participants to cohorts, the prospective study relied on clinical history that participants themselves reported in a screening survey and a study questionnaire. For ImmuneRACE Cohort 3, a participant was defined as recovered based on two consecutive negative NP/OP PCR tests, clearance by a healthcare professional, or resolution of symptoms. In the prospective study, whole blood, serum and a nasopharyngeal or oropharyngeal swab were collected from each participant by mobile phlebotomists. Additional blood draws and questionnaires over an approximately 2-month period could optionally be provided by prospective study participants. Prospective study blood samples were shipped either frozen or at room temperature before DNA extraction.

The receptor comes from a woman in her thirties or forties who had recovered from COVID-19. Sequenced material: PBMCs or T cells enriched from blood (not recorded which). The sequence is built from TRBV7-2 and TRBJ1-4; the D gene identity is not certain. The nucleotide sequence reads TGTGCCAGCAGCCTGCGAGGGATGAGCGAAAAACTGTTTTTT. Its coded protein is CASSLRGMSEKLFF.